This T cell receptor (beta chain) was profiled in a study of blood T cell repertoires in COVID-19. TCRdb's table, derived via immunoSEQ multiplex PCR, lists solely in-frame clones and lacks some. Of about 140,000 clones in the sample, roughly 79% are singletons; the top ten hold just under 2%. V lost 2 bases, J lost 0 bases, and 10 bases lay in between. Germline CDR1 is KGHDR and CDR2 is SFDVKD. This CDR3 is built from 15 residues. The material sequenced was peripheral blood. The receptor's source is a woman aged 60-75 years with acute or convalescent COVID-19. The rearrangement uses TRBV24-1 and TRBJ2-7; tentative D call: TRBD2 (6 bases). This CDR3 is CATSDSAGSSYEQYF. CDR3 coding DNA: TGTGCCACCAGTGATTCCGCGGGAAGCTCCTACGAGCAGTACTTC.